This T cell receptor beta chain was retrieved from a study of CD8+ T cells in alopecia areata. Specified treatment: oral pan-JAK inhibitor, 5-10 mg twice daily. Extraction of RNA preceded its reverse transcription into cDNA, which served as the sequencing template. This table comes from immunoSEQ multiplex PCR, and its TCRdb copy is limited to in-frame clones, with some not included. The table shows roughly 170,000 clones, with about 60% occurring only once. Deletions cut 4 bases from V and 0 bases from J, with 11 bases between. The CDR3 runs 15 residues. CDR1 and CDR2 from the germline V gene are SGHDT and YYEEEE. This clone has only a few counts.

V and J are TRBV5-6 and TRBJ1-5, with a tentative D call TRBD1 (5 bases). Specimen: CD8+ T cells sorted from blood, collected at week 24, from a patient treated with tofacitinib. This sequence was found in a human donor with alopecia areata. The CDR3 spells CASSGGVGSNQPQHF. CDR3 coding DNA: TGTGCCAGCAGCGGAGGGGTCGGTAGCAATCAGCCCCAGCATTTT.